Each of the 12 T cell receptor beta chains below was sequenced from the same sample in a study of breast tumors, draining lymph nodes, adjacent tissues. Samples came from axillary lymph nodes draining the breast cancer. TCRdb ran MiXCR on the multiplex PCR reads and lists one entry per CDR3 protein. The profile shows some 120,000 distinct CDR3 sequences, 20% to 25% of them singletons. Material for sequencing was axillary lymph node tissue. These receptors were taken from a female donor with breast cancer. Some clones in this sample may be carry-over from other donors' samples.

At least ten counts were recorded for this clonotype. This chain connects TRBV5-1 to TRBJ2-1, with D uncertain. Germline V gene sequence: CDR1 SGHRS, CDR2 YFSETQ. This CDR3 has 17 residues. V lost 0 bases and J lost 6, with 19 bases in between. The CDR3 DNA reads TGCGCCAGCAGCTTGGCCCTACCTCAGAGCTCGGTCAATGAGCAGTTCTTC. It is translated as CASSLALPQSSVNEQFF. Drawing the rest from reference TRBV5-1 and TRBJ2-1, the complete variable domain is KAGVTQTPRYLIKTRGQQVTLSCSPISGHRSVSWYQQTPGQGLQFLFEYFSETQRNKGNFPGRFSGRQFSNSRSEMNVSTLELGDSALYLCASSLALPQSSVNEQFFGPGTRLTVL.

This clonotype was detected a few times. J is TRBJ2-5 and V is TRBV28; D is perhaps TRBD2 (6 bases). CDR1 MDHEN and CDR2 SYDVKM come from the germline V gene. The CDR3 loop spans 12 amino acids. Trimming took 5 bases from V and 13 from J, leaving 17 bases between them. The CDR3 here is CASSPPGLPLYF. The DNA for the CDR3 is TGTGCCAGCAGTCCTCCGGGACTCCCCTTGTACTTC.

This clonotype was seen just once. This may be a read error, as it is one base from a much larger clone. V gene TRBV28 combines with J gene TRBJ1-5, with D perhaps TRBD1 (5 bases). The CDR3 length is 15 residues. V lost 6 bases to trimming and J lost 7 bases, with 19 bases between them. Germline CDR1 and CDR2: MDHEN and SYDVKM. For the CDR3, the DNA is TGTGCCAGCAGCCCCCACGCGGTCCGGGGGCAGCCCCAGCATTTT. Translation: CASSPHAVRGQPQHF.

The chain carries TRBV11-1 and TRBJ2-1; D is undetermined. The germline V gene encodes CDR1 SGHAT and CDR2 FQDESV (reference sequence). This CDR3 has 16 amino acids. Trimming shortened V by 2 bases and J by 4 bases, and 15 bases separated the two germline ends. CDR3 region: CASSLQALPIYNEQFF. As DNA, the CDR3 is TGTGCCAGCAGCTTACAGGCTCTTCCCATATACAATGAGCAGTTCTTC.

This clonotype has a count of ten or more. This chain links TRBV10-2 with TRBJ1-6, with 10 bases lining up with TRBD1. The V segment lost 6 bases and the J segment 1 base; nucleotides outside the gene matches: 9. This CDR3 is 18 amino acids long. CDR1 and CDR2 (germline): WSHSY, SAAADI. The CDR3: CASSVPGQGRSYNSPLHF. In DNA, the CDR3 is TGCGCCAGCAGCGTCCCGGGACAGGGGAGGTCCTATAATTCACCCCTCCACTTT.

This clonotype was seen at least ten times. This sequence joins TRBV4-1 and TRBJ1-2; TRBD1 aligns across 9 bases. Looked up from germline, CDR1 is MGHRA and CDR2 is YSYEKL. The junction had 7 bases not matched to a gene; V was cut back by 0 bases and J by 2 bases. CDR3 length: 17 amino acids. DNA of the CDR3: TGCGCCAGCAGCCAAGATTTAAGGGACAGGGAAAACTATGGCTACACCTTC. As protein: CASSQDLRDRENYGYTF.

In its sample, this clonotype was seen many times. The chain is built from TRBV5-1 and TRBJ1-2; the D gene is possibly TRBD1 (6 bases). The CDR3 extends over 13 amino acids. Trimming stripped 0 bases from V and 11 bases from J, with 14 bases between. CDR1 is SGHRS, CDR2 YFSETQ, per germline. The CDR3 DNA follows: TGCGCCAGCAGCTTGGGAGGACAGTTGGGGTACACCTTC. Translated: CASSLGGQLGYTF.

With respect to this clonotype: A much larger clone lies one base from this, so it may be a read error. This chain joins TRBV29-1 and TRBJ1-2; TRBD1 is a possible D gene (6 bases). V shed 0 bases and J shed 10 bases, with 21 bases lying between them. CDR3 length: 15 residues. Germline V CDR1 and CDR2: SQVTM, ANQGSEA. The CDR3 bases are TGCAGCGTTGAAGATCTCACCGGGGGGCGGAATGACTACACCTTC. It is translated as CSVEDLTGGRNDYTF.

The sample holds a few counts of this clonotype. The rearrangement uses TRBV30 and TRBJ1-1; no firm D call. The germline V and J ends were trimmed by 1 base and 5 bases, with 5 bases remaining between them. This CDR3 spans 11 amino acids. Germline CDR1 and CDR2: GTSNPN and SVGIG (reference sequence). This CDR3 reads CAWSGRTEAFF. The CDR3 nucleotides are TGTGCCTGGAGTGGGAGAACTGAAGCTTTCTTT.

As for this clonotype: This may arise from a read error, as a much more abundant clone is one base away. The chain has TRBV11-1 and TRBJ2-6; D unresolved. The CDR3 loop spans 16 amino acids. Germline lookup yields CDR1 SGHAT and CDR2 FQDESV (reference sequence). V was clipped by 1 base and J by 2 bases, with 9 bases between them. In nucleotides, the CDR3 is TGTGCCAGCAGCTTAGGTGTCTGGACTGGGGCCAACGTCCTGACTTTC. It translates to CASSLGVWTGANVLTF.

In regard to this clonotype: No DNA is shown, since the ends of the CDR3 on it are uncertain; the CDR3 is the one TCRdb lists. The chain combines TRBV6-1 with TRBJ1-5. Ends included, the CDR3 has 24 residues. Germline values: CDR1 MNHNS, CDR2 SASEGT. CDR3: CAHPEDSSFYICSARGSGNQPQHF.

A note on this clonotype: A much more abundant neighbour one base away suggests this may be a read error. The chain is built from TRBV6-1 and TRBJ2-7, with 12 positions matching TRBD2. The J segment lost 7 bases and the V segment lost 4 bases, leaving 8 bases of the junction unmatched. Germline V gives CDR1 MNHNS, CDR2 SASEGT. This CDR3 comprises 15 residues. This CDR3 reads CASSGLAGAGNEQYF. CDR3 in DNA: TGTGCCAGCAGTGGACTAGCGGGAGCAGGGAATGAGCAGTACTTC.